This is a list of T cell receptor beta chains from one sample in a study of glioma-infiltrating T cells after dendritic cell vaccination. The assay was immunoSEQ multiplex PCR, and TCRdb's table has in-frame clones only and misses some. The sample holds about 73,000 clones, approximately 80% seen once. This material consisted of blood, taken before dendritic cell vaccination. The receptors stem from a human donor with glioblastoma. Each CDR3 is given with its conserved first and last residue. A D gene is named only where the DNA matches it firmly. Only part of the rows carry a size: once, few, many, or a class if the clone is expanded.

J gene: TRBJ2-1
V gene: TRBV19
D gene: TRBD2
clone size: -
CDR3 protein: CASRTSGGPNEQFF
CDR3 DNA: TGTGCCAGTAGGACTAGCGGGGGGCCCAATGAGCAGTTCTTC

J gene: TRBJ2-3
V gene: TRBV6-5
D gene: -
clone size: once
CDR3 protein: CASSYSRGGSTDTQYF
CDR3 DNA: TGTGCCAGCAGTTACTCGAGGGGGGGGAGCACAGATACGCAGTATTTT

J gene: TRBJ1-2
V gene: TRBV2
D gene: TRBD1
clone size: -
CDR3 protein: CASSQGAGYGYTF
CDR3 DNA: TGTGCCAGCTCACAGGGGGCCGGCTATGGCTACACCTTC

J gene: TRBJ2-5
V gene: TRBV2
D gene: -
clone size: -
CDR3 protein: CASKQGRAETQYF
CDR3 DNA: TGTGCCAGCAAACAGGGTAGGGCGGAGACCCAGTACTTC

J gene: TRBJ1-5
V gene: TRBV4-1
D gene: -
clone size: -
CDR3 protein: CASSAAPTGYSNQPQHF
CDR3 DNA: TGCGCCAGCAGCGCCGCACCTACAGGGTATAGCAATCAGCCCCAGCATTTT

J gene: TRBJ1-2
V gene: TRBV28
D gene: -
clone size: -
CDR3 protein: CASRAGPANYGYTF
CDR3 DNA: TGTGCCAGCAGAGCAGGGCCAGCTAACTATGGCTACACCTTC

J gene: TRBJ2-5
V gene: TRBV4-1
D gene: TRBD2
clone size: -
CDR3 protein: CASSGAFTGGETQYF
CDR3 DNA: TGCGCCAGCAGCGGGGCTTTTACGGGGGGGGAGACCCAGTACTTC

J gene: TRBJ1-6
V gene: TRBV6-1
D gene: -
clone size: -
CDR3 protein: CASRRGIDSPLHF
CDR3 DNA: TGTGCCAGCAGGAGGGGGATCGATTCACCCCTCCACTTT

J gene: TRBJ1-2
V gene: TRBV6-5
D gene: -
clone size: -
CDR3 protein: CASSYRHTNYGYTF
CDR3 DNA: TGTGCCAGCAGTTACCGACATACTAACTATGGCTACACCTTC

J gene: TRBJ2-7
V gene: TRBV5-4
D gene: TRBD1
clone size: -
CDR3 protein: CASTHRDRDDEQYF
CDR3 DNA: TGTGCCAGCACCCACCGGGACAGGGACGACGAGCAGTACTTC

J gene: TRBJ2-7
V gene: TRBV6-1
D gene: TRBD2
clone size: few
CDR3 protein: CASSAGTSDYEQYF
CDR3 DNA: TGTGCCAGCAGTGCCGGGACTAGTGACTACGAGCAGTACTTC

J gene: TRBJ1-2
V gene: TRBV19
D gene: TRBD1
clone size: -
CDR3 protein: CASSMDRGGDYGYTF
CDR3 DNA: TGTGCCAGTAGTATGGACAGGGGAGGGGACTATGGCTACACCTTC

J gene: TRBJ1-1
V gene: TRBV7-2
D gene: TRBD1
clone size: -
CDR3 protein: CASSPVGQRNTEAFF
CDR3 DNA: TGTGCCAGCAGCCCCGTGGGACAGAGGAACACTGAAGCTTTCTTT

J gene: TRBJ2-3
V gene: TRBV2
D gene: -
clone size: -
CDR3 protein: CASSRSGLDTQYF
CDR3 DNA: TGTGCCAGCAGCAGGTCAGGACTAGATACGCAGTATTTT

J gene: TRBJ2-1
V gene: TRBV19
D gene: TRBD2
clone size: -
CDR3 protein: CASSIGRLAGSLTGYNEQFF
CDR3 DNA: TGTGCCAGTAGTATCGGGAGACTAGCGGGATCATTGACGGGTTACAATGAGCAGTTCTTC

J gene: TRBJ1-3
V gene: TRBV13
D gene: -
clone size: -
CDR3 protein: CASSLGLSPGNTIYF
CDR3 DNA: TGTGCCAGCAGCTTAGGCCTGTCTCCTGGAAACACCATATATTTT

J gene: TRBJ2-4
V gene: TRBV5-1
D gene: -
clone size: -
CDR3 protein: CASSGTVSGNIQYF
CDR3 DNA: TGCGCCAGCAGCGGTACAGTAAGTGGGAACATTCAGTACTTC

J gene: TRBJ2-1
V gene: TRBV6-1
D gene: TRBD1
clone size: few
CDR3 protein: CASRAGTAYNNEQFF
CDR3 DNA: TGTGCCAGCAGGGCCGGGACAGCATACAACAATGAGCAGTTCTTC

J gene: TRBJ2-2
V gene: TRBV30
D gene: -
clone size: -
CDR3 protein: CAWMSRDTGELFF
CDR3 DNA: TGTGCCTGGATGAGCAGGGATACCGGGGAGCTGTTTTTT

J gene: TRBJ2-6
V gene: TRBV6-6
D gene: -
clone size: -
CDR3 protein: CAADISGANVLTF
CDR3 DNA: TGTGCCGCGGACATCTCTGGGGCCAACGTCCTGACTTTC

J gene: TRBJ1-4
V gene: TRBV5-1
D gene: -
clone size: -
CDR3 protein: CASSLDPHTTNEKLFF
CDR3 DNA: TGCGCCAGCAGCCTGGATCCACATACCACTAATGAAAAACTGTTTTTT

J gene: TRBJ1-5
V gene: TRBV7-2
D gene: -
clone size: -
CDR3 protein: CASSYRGGHDQPQHF
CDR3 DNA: TGTGCCAGCAGCTATCGGGGAGGGCATGATCAGCCCCAGCATTTT

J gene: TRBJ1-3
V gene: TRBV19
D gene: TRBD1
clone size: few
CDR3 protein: CASSIATGVSGNTIYF
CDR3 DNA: TGTGCCAGTAGTATCGCGACAGGGGTCTCTGGAAACACCATATATTTT

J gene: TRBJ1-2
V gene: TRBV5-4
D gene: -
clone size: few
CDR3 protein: CASSSGAVSGYGYTF
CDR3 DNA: TGTGCCAGCAGCTCCGGAGCGGTTAGTGGTTATGGCTACACCTTC

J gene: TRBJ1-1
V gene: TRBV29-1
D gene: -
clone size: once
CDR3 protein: CSVAQKNTEAFF
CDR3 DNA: TGCAGCGTTGCTCAGAAGAACACTGAAGCTTTCTTT

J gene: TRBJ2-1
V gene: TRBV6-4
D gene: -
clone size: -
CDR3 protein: CASSGLENNEQFF
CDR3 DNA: TGTGCCAGCAGTGGACTAGAGAACAATGAGCAGTTCTTC

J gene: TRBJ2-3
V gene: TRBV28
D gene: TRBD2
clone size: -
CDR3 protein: CASSFWSLAGVFTDTQYF
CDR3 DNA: TGTGCCAGCAGTTTTTGGTCCCTAGCGGGAGTGTTCACAGATACGCAGTATTTT

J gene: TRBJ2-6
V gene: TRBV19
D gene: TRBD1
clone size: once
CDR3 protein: CATQGANGANVLTF
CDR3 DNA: TGTGCCACACAGGGGGCTAATGGGGCCAACGTCCTGACTTTC

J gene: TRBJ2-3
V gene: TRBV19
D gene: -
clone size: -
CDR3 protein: CASSTTQGTDTQYF
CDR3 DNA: TGTGCCAGTAGTACTACACAGGGAACAGATACGCAGTATTTT

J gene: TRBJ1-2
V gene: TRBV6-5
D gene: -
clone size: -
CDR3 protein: CASSYSRQGHLYGYTF
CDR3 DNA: TGTGCCAGCAGTTACTCGAGGCAGGGGCACCTCTATGGCTACACCTTC